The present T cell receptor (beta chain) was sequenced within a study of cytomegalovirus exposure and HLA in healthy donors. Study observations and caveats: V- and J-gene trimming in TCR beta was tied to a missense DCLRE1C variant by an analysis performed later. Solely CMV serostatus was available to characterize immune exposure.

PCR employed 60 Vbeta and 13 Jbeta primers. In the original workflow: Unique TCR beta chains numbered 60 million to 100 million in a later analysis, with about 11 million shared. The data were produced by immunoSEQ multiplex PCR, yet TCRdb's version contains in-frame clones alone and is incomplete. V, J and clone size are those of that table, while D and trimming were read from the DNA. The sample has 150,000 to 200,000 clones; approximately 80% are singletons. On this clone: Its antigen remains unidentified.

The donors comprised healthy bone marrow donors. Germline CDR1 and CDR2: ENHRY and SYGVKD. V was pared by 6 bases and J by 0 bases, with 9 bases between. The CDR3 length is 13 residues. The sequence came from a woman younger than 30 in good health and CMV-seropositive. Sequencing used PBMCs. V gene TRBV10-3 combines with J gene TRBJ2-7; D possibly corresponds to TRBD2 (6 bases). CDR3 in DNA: TGTGCCATCAGGGTCGGGAGCTCCTACGAGCAGTACTTC. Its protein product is CAIRVGSSYEQYF.